This passage covers 2 T cell receptor beta chains from one sample sequenced in a study of monozygotic twins with inflammatory bowel disease. With the 5' RACE reads reprocessed, TCRdb shows one record per CDR3 protein and no DNA. This repertoire includes hundreds of thousands of distinct CDR3 sequences. The sample consisted of blood. The source is a human donor with ulcerative colitis or Crohn's disease, or a healthy co-twin of an affected twin (not recorded which).

The rearrangement joins TRBV12-3 or TRBV12-4 to TRBJ1-5. The CDR3 is made up of 16 amino acids. CDR3 region: CASSLARWENNQPQHF.

This rearrangement joins TRBV27 to TRBJ2-7. Germline-derived CDR1 and CDR2 are MNHEY and SMNVEV (reference sequence). The length of the CDR3 is 15 residues. Here the CDR3 reads CASSLSRVSSYEQYF.